The text below deals with one T cell receptor beta chain. As yet, its antigen is unknown. One entry per CDR3 protein, called by TCRdb with MiXCR from the reads. The data contain about 130,000 distinct CDR3 sequences, roughly a quarter of them singletons. The sample comes from a study of T cell repertoires in cytomegalovirus infection. About the study: Both CMV infection and a matching HLA type were indicated by public TCR beta signatures.

The CDR3 length is 14 residues. Deletions cut 3 bases from V and 1 base from J, with 9 bases between. Per germline, CDR1 LNHDA and CDR2 SQIVND (reference sequence). Study results and caveats: Within the response measured ex vivo, HLA-C-restricted CMV-specific TCR beta clonotypes were dominant. Carriers of CMV plus the relevant HLA were identified by cumulative public TCR beta family frequency.

This chain joins TRBV19 and TRBJ1-1; tentative D call: TRBD1 (5 bases). Sequences were obtained from PBMCs, sequenced either directly or after in vitro stimulation (not recorded which). The receptor was derived from a human donor in good health (CMV status not recorded). Some clones in this sample may be carry-over from other donors' samples. The CDR3 is CASSIRAGNTEAFF. As DNA, the CDR3 is TGTGCCAGTAGTATCAGGGCGGGGAACACTGAAGCTTTCTTT.